The T cell receptor (beta chain) described here comes from a study of human T cells and chemical hapten exposure. General study points: Expanded TCRs showed more large CDR3 clusters than pre-sensitization or healthy control sets.

Single cDNA molecules in the library carried unique molecular identifiers attached during preparation. Methods used by the authors: A per-sample median of about 100,000 TCRs was observed, with counts ranging from roughly 20,000 to 700,000. TCRdb itself ran the RACE reads through MiXCR, one entry per CDR3 protein. TCRdb, not the authors, supplied the V and J calls. The repertoire holds approximately 52,000 distinct CDR3 sequences, approximately 10% seen once, with around 1.8% in the top ten. This clonotype was observed many times. Antigen: not known. Documented time point: patch test 1, 2 weeks after DPC sensitization. Treatment indicated: therapeutic diphenylcyclopropenone sensitization with weekly scalp DPC. The study extracted total RNA from unfractionated whole blood. Each patch test followed a blood draw. The sequences come from whole blood, collected in connection with sensitization to the hapten diphenylcyclopropenone (DPC). This clonotype was sampled from a woman between 35 and 50 years old with alopecia areata. Some clones in this sample may be carry-over from other donors' samples.

The CDR3 DNA is TGTGCCAGCAGCAAAATGGCTTCCACAGATACGCAGTATTTT. Protein sequence: CASSKMASTDTQYF. V is TRBV21-1 and J is TRBJ2-3. TRBV21-1 is designated a pseudogene. The length of the CDR3 is 14 residues.